Following are 7 T cell receptor beta chains from one sample sequenced in a study of blood T cells in healthy people across ages. The second PCR ran about 6 to 11 cycles with a sample-barcoded 5' primer and J-beta primers. TCRdb recomputed calls from the 5' RACE reads with MiXCR, one row per CDR3 protein. The table has about 650,000 distinct CDR3 sequences, 40% to 65% seen once. Sequences were obtained from blood. The receptor set was obtained from a woman aged 80 or older in good health.

This clonotype occurred a few times. V is TRBV29-1 and J is TRBJ2-7, with 9 bases identical to TRBD2. The CDR3 length is 14 residues. Germline lookup yields CDR1 SQVTM and CDR2 ANQGSEA. J lost 7 bases, V lost 4 bases, and 11 bases had no gene match. CDR3 in amino acids: CSVGELAGNNEQYF. The CDR3 nucleotides read TGCAGCGTTGGAGAGCTAGCGGGGAACAATGAGCAGTACTTC.

This clonotype was found a few times. A much larger clone lies one base from this, so it may be a read error. The chain joins TRBV20-1 to TRBJ2-5; unclear D gene. This CDR3 has 12 residues. The germline V and J ends were trimmed by 3 bases and 11 bases, with 16 bases remaining between them. The V gene's germline CDR1 is DFQATT and CDR2 SNEGSKA (reference sequence). The CDR3 DNA is TGCAGTGCTAGTTCCAGGTTGGATGAGCAGTACTTC. This translates into CSASSRLDEQYF.

The V gene is TRBV12-3 or TRBV12-4, the J gene TRBJ2-1; 8 nucleotides align to TRBD1. The CDR3 has 16 amino acids. The ends lost 3 bases at V and 6 bases at J; junction bases unmatched: 10. CDR3 region: CASSFLGQGHGNEQFF. The CDR3 nucleotides read TGTGCCAGCAGTTTTTTAGGACAGGGACATGGCAATGAGCAGTTCTTC.

This clonotype was detected ten times or more. The V call is TRBV12-3 or TRBV12-4, the J call TRBJ2-1; either TRBD1 or TRBD2 may supply D (5 bases each). The CDR3 has 12 residues. V was trimmed by 11 bases and J by 7 bases, leaving 15 bases between them. The CDR3 DNA is TGTGCCGTTTATCCAGGGACGAATGAGCAGTTCTTC. Amino acids: CAVYPGTNEQFF.

This clonotype has a single count. The chain carries TRBV5-1 and TRBJ2-1; 10 positions match TRBD1. The CDR3 loop spans 16 amino acids. V was pared by 4 bases and J by 7 bases, with 11 bases of the junction left unmatched. The germline V gene has CDR1 SGHRS and CDR2 YFSETQ. The CDR3 region is CASSPTRDRGWNEQFF. Written as DNA, the CDR3 is TGCGCCAGCAGCCCGACGAGGGACAGGGGTTGGAATGAGCAGTTCTTC.

A word on this clonotype: This could be a read error, since a much larger clone is one nucleotide away. The chain has TRBV12-3 or TRBV12-4 and TRBJ1-2; possibly TRBD1 for D (5 bases). The CDR3 extends over 12 amino acids. CDR3: CASSLSGYDYTF. The DNA for the CDR3 is TGTGCCAGCAGTTTATCAGGGTATGACTACACCTTC.

Turning to this clonotype: A much larger clone lies a single base off, so this may be a read error. This chain uses TRBV2 with TRBJ2-1; D is unclear. The assigned J gene may be wrong: the sequence end matches TRBJ2-7 better. Germline loops: CDR1 SNHLY, CDR2 FYNNEI. The CDR3 is 13 amino acids. For the CDR3, the DNA is TGTGCCAGCAAGGGCCTCTCCTACAATGAGCAGTACTTC. Its protein product is CASKGLSYNEQYF.